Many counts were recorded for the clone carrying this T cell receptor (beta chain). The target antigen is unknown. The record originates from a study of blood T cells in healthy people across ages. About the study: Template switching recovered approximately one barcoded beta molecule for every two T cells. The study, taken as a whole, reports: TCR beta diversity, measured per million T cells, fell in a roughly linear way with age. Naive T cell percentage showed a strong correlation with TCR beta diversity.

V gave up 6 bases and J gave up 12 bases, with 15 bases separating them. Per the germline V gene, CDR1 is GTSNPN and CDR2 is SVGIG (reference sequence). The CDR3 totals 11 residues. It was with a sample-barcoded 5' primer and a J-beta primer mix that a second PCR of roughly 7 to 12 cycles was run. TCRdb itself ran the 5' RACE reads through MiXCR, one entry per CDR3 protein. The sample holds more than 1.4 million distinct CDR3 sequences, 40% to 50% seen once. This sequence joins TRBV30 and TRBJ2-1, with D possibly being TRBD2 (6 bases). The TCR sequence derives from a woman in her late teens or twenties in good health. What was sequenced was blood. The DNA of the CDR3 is TGTGCCTGCGCCACCGGGACTGGGCAGTTCTTC. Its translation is CACATGTGQFF.